Shown below are 21 T cell receptor beta chains from a single sample sequenced in a study of cytomegalovirus exposure and HLA in healthy donors. The PCR used 60 Vbeta and 13 Jbeta primers. Profiling relied on immunoSEQ multiplex PCR, and the TCRdb table lists in-frame clones only, not all of them. The sample yields more than 95,000 clones, more than 60% seen once. The sample taken for sequencing was PBMCs. Receptors originate from a woman between 50 and 59 years old in good health and CMV-seropositive.

The rearrangement uses TRBV7-3 and TRBJ2-3; 7 nucleotides line up with TRBD2. The CDR3 sequence is 15 residues long. The germline CDR1 and CDR2 sequences are SGHTA and FQGTGA. Trimming at V came to 3 bases and at J to 6 bases, leaving 9 bases not matched to a gene. The CDR3 sequence: CASSFSGARGDTQYF. The DNA of the CDR3 is TGTGCCAGCAGCTTCAGCGGGGCCAGAGGGGATACGCAGTATTTT. Based on the CDR3 plus reference TRBV7-3 and TRBJ2-3, the full variable domain is GAGVSQTPSNKVTEKGKYVELRCDPISGHTALYWYRQSLGQGPEFLIYFQGTGAADDSGLPNDRFFAVRPEGSVSTLKIQRTERGDSAVYLCASSFSGARGDTQYFGPGTRLTVL.

This clone came up once. This chain joins TRBV7-9 and TRBJ1-3; D unresolved. V gave up 6 bases and J gave up 2 bases, with 11 bases separating them. Germline V gene lookup returns CDR1 SEHNR and CDR2 FQNEAQ (reference sequence). The CDR3 runs to 14 residues. The CDR3 spells CASRPDITGNTIYF. DNA of the CDR3: TGTGCCAGCAGACCCGACATCACTGGAAACACCATATATTTT.

The V gene is TRBV28, the J gene TRBJ1-4, with 10 bases identical to TRBD1. Germline CDR1 MDHEN, CDR2 SYDVKM. The length of the CDR3 is 14 residues. The V segment lost 2 bases and the J segment 7 bases; nucleotides outside the gene matches: 1. The CDR3 protein is CASSLDRGREKLFF. The CDR3 DNA reads as TGTGCCAGCAGTTTAGACAGGGGGCGTGAAAAACTGTTTTTT.

V usage is TRBV6-6 and J usage is TRBJ2-2; D might be TRBD1 (6 bases). CDR1 is MNHNY, CDR2 SVGAGI, per germline (reference sequence). There are 15 residues in the CDR3. The V gene lost 6 bases and the J gene lost 3 bases, with 14 bases spanning the gap. The CDR3 spells CASRDRPLHTGELFF. CDR3 coding DNA: TGTGCCAGCAGGGACAGACCTTTGCACACCGGGGAGCTGTTTTTT.

The V call is TRBV5-8, the J call TRBJ1-5, with 8 bases matching TRBD1. The trim removed 5 bases at V and 7 bases at J, leaving 5 bases unmatched. The CDR3 spans 13 residues. Germline CDR1 is SGHTS and CDR2 is YDEGEE. CDR3 amino acids: CASSQDRDQPQHF. CDR3 sequence (DNA): TGTGCCAGCAGTCAGGACAGGGACCAGCCCCAGCATTTT.

This clone was observed a handful of times. The chain couples TRBV4-2 to TRBJ2-7; unclear D gene. CDR1 and CDR2 from the germline V gene are LGHNA and YNFKEQ. Trimming stripped 0 bases from V and 6 bases from J, with 15 bases between. The CDR3 consists of 15 residues. CDR3 residues: CASSQEGHREAEQYF. The CDR3 bases are TGTGCCAGCAGCCAAGAGGGTCATCGAGAGGCCGAGCAGTACTTC.

The rearrangement links TRBV4-3 to TRBJ1-2; no firm D call. CDR3 size: 14 residues. Germline CDR1 is LGHNA and CDR2 is YSLEER. Between the trimmed V and J ends, which lost 8 bases and 8 bases, there was a span of 21 bases. CDR3 sequence: CASSADKGPGGYTF. CDR3 sequence (DNA): TGCGCCAGCTCTGCAGACAAAGGGCCGGGGGGCTACACCTTC.

The gene calls are TRBV27 and TRBJ1-3; 7 bases line up with TRBD1. The germline CDR1 and CDR2 sequences are MNHEY and SMNVEV (reference sequence). The CDR3 has 15 residues. J lost 2 bases, V lost 6 bases, and 7 bases had no gene match. The CDR3 protein is CASRTTGAAGNTIYF. Here the CDR3 DNA reads TGTGCCAGCAGAACAACAGGGGCCGCTGGAAACACCATATATTTT.

The chain recombines TRBV7-3 with TRBJ2-5; the D gene is possibly TRBD1 (5 bases). V dropped 3 bases and J dropped 5 bases, with 10 bases sitting between them. CDR1 is SGHTA, CDR2 FQGTGA, per germline. This CDR3 has 13 amino acids. CDR3 sequence reads: CASSFGARETQYF. The CDR3 DNA reads as TGTGCCAGCAGCTTTGGGGCTCGGGAGACCCAGTACTTC.

The genes are TRBV11-1 and TRBJ1-1; tentatively, D is TRBD1 (6 bases). From germline, CDR1 is SGHAT and CDR2 FQDESV (reference sequence). Trimming took 2 bases from V and 10 from J, leaving 14 bases between them. The CDR3 extends over 13 amino acids. The CDR3 region is CASSLTGPDGAFF. The CDR3 bases are TGTGCCAGCAGCTTAACAGGGCCGGACGGAGCTTTCTTT.

The V and J genes are TRBV6-4 and TRBJ2-2; 10 nucleotides align to TRBD2. The length of the CDR3 is 14 residues. Looked up from germline, CDR1 is MRHNA and CDR2 is SNTAGT. The ends lost 4 bases at V and 4 bases at J; junction bases unmatched: 0. The CDR3 sequence is CASSASGSTGELFF. Written as DNA, the CDR3 is TGTGCCAGCAGTGCTAGCGGGAGCACCGGGGAGCTGTTTTTT.

V gene TRBV5-4 combines with J gene TRBJ2-7, with 10 nucleotides matching TRBD2. Germline V gene data show CDR1 as SGHNT and CDR2 as YYREEE (reference sequence). The J segment lost 2 bases and the V segment lost 1 base, leaving 3 bases of the junction unmatched. The CDR3 has 15 amino acids. Here the CDR3 DNA reads TGTGCCAGCAGCTTGAGTCTAGCGGGAGCCTACGAGCAGTACTTC. This codes for CASSLSLAGAYEQYF.

The rearrangement joins TRBV4-3 to TRBJ2-3; 13 nucleotides align to TRBD2. The CDR3 runs to 16 residues. V shed 4 bases and J 4 bases; nucleotides not matched to a gene: 5. The germline gives CDR1 LGHNA, CDR2 YSLEER. CDR3 nucleotides: TGCGCCAGCAGCCCCCGGACTAGCGGGGGCTCAGATACGCAGTATTTT. Its protein product is CASSPRTSGGSDTQYF.

V and J are TRBV5-1 and TRBJ2-1; 14 positions match TRBD2. Germline assignment: CDR1 SGHRS and CDR2 YFSETQ. The length of the CDR3 is 15 residues. Trimming took 4 bases from V and 10 from J; bases not matched to a gene: 7. The CDR3 nucleotides are TGCGCCAGCAGCACCGGACTAGCGGGAGGACTGGAGCAGTTCTTC. Protein: CASSTGLAGGLEQFF. The variable domain in full, with the rest retrieved from reference TRBV5-1 and TRBJ2-1, is KAGVTQTPRYLIKTRGQQVTLSCSPISGHRSVSWYQQTPGQGLQFLFEYFSETQRNKGNFPGRFSGRQFSNSRSEMNVSTLELGDSALYLCASSTGLAGGLEQFFGPGTRLTVL.

This chain's CDR3 is CAWAPEGTEAFF. The CDR3 region has the DNA TGTGCCTGGGCACCGGAGGGTACTGAAGCTTTCTTT. The rearrangement links TRBV30 to TRBJ1-1, with unresolved D. The CDR3 is 12 residues long. Germline CDR1 and CDR2: GTSNPN and SVGIG (reference sequence). Between the trimmed V and J ends, which lost 5 bases and 5 bases, there was a span of 12 bases.

The chain employs TRBV5-4 and TRBJ2-1, with D perhaps TRBD1 (6 bases). CDR3 size: 16 residues. With 4 bases removed from V and 3 bases from J, the gap between germline ends came to 17 bases. Looked up from germline, CDR1 is SGHNT and CDR2 is YYREEE (reference sequence). The CDR3 spells CASSRGISVIYNEQFF. In nucleotides, the CDR3 is TGTGCCAGCAGCAGGGGGATCTCCGTTATCTACAATGAGCAGTTCTTC. Looking up the rest from reference TRBV5-4 and TRBJ2-1 gives the full variable domain: ETGVTQSPTHLIKTRGQQVTLRCSSQSGHNTVSWYQQALGQGPQFIFQYYREEENGRGNFPPRFSGLQFPNYSSELNVNALELDDSALYLCASSRGISVIYNEQFFGPGTRLTVL.

In the case of this clone: Other DNA sequences within the sample encode an identical CDR3. This sequence joins TRBV4-2 and TRBJ1-6; D is perhaps TRBD1 (5 bases). CDR3 size: 16 residues. Germline CDR1 is LGHNA and CDR2 is YNFKEQ. V was trimmed by 4 bases and J by 5 bases, leaving 15 bases between them. CDR3 amino acids: CASSRLARQNNSPLHF. DNA of the CDR3: TGTGCCAGCAGCCGACTGGCCCGACAGAATAATTCACCCCTCCACTTT.

The chain uses TRBV5-1 and TRBJ2-7, with 12 bases lining up with TRBD1. V shed 4 bases and J 6 bases; nucleotides not matched to a gene: 8. The germline gives CDR1 SGHRS, CDR2 YFSETQ. This CDR3 is 15 amino acids long. The CDR3 sequence: CASSPRDRGQGEQYF. CDR3 nucleotide sequence: TGCGCCAGCAGCCCACGGGACAGGGGGCAGGGCGAGCAGTACTTC.

This sequence joins TRBV2 and TRBJ1-1, with TRBD1 matching 9 bases. CDR3 length: 13 amino acids. Trimming took 4 bases from V and 10 from J; bases not matched to a gene: 7. Germline CDR1 reads SNHLY; CDR2 reads FYNNEI. CDR3 in DNA: TGTGCCAGCAGTGGGGGGACAGGGACTACAGCTTTCTTT. Its protein product is CASSGGTGTTAFF.

The chain is built from TRBV6-4 and TRBJ1-6; unclear D gene. CDR1 is MRHNA and CDR2 is SNTAGT in the germline V gene. V was cut by 3 bases and J by 8 bases, with 14 bases left in between. CDR3 length equals 15 residues. The CDR3 DNA sequence: TGTGCCAGCAGTGAATCTCATGATGGGCATTCACCCCTCCACTTT. Amino acids: CASSESHDGHSPLHF.

This chain joins TRBV7-3 and TRBJ2-1; the D gene is possibly TRBD2 (5 bases). The CDR3 covers 14 residues. The germline V gene encodes CDR1 SGHTA and CDR2 FQGTGA. V shed 0 bases and J shed 6 bases, with 9 bases lying between them. DNA of the CDR3: TGTGCCAGCAGCTTAACCCCTAGCAGCAATGAGCAGTTCTTC. It codes for CASSLTPSSNEQFF.